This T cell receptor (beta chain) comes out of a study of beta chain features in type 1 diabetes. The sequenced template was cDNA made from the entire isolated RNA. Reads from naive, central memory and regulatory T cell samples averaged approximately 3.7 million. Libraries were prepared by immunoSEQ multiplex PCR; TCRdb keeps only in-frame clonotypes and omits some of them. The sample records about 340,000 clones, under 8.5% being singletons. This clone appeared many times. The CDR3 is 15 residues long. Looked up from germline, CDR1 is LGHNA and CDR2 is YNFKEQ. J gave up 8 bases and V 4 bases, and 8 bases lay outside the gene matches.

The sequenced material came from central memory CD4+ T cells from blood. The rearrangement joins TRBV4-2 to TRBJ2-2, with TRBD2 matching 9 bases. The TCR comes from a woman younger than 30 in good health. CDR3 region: CASSPRRGGVGELFF. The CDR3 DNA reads TGTGCCAGCAGCCCCAGGCGGGGGGGAGTAGGGGAGCTGTTTTTT.